This TCR beta chain stems from a study of blood T cell repertoires in COVID-19. Study details: There were acute and convalescent COVID-19 samples, and they came from the United States, Italy and Spain. Nucleic acid was either cDNA or gDNA, and it came from T cells, B-cell-depleted T cells, or PBMCs.

Original processing methods: Amplification with reference gene primers provided the estimates of nucleated cell counts. Profiled with immunoSEQ multiplex PCR; TCRdb holds only in-frame clones, not every one. The V and J calls and clone size were taken over from that table, and D and trimming were inferred from the DNA. This table holds roughly 300,000 clones, 88% found once. The clonotype was recovered from a man younger than 35 with active or convalescent COVID-19. The sequenced sample was peripheral blood.

The CDR3 bases are TGTGCCATTACAGGGGGCAATAATTCACCCCTCCACTTT. It codes for CAITGGNNSPLHF. The genes are TRBV2 and TRBJ1-6; 9 bases align to TRBD1. V was clipped by 10 bases and J by 5 bases; unmatched bases: 3. CDR3 length: 13 residues. From germline, CDR1 is SNHLY and CDR2 FYNNEI.